A single sample gave rise to the 2 T cell receptor beta chains below, sequenced in a study of CD8 T cells in ankylosing spondylitis. TCRdb fed the 5' RACE reads into MiXCR, producing one record per CDR3 protein. The table has 150,000 to 200,000 distinct CDR3 sequences, 15% to 20% seen once; the top ten hold around 4%. Sequenced material: blood, either unsorted or a sorted T cell fraction (not recorded which). The receptors shown here come from a male donor aged 5-29 years with ankylosing spondylitis or in good health (not recorded which).

V is TRBV29-1 and J is TRBJ2-5; D is unclear. The germline V gene has CDR1 SQVTM and CDR2 ANQGSEA. Trimming took 3 bases from V and 3 from J, leaving 14 bases between them. CDR3 length: 14 residues. CDR3 amino acids: CSVEQRLLKETQYF. The DNA for the CDR3 is TGCAGCGTTGAGCAGAGACTGTTAAAAGAGACCCAGTACTTC.

In this sample, this clonotype turned up many times. The chain couples TRBV12-3 or TRBV12-4 to TRBJ2-3; 8 bases align to TRBD2. The CDR3 totals 16 residues. The V gene end was trimmed by 3 bases and the J gene end by 0 bases; junction bases not matched to a gene: 5. The DNA of the CDR3 is TGTGCCAGCAGTTTTAACGGGAGGGCTAGCACAGATACGCAGTATTTT. This codes for CASSFNGRASTDTQYF.